One sample yielded the 8 T cell receptor beta chains listed below, sequenced in a study of shared clonotypes between healthy human individuals. Assay: immunoSEQ multiplex PCR; the TCRdb copy retains only in-frame clones and omits some. Counted here are under 2,500,000 clones, almost 96% occurring once; the ten biggest clones make up roughly 0.13%. Material for sequencing was naive CD4+ T cells sorted from blood. Specified subset: CD45RA+ positively selected. Receptors were obtained from a man aged 18 to 30 in good health.

This rearrangement joins TRBV19 to TRBJ1-2; 9 bases map to TRBD1. The J segment lost 6 bases and the V segment lost 7 bases, leaving 6 bases of the junction unmatched. Per germline, CDR1 LNHDA and CDR2 SQIVND (reference sequence). This CDR3 comprises 13 residues. CDR3 DNA: TGTGCCAGTAACAAACAGGGGGCCAATGGCTACACCTTC. It encodes CASNKQGANGYTF.

V is TRBV11-2 and J is TRBJ2-5, with 9 bases lining up with TRBD2. V was clipped by 7 bases and J by 5 bases; unmatched bases: 8. The CDR3 is made up of 14 amino acids. Germline V gene sequence: CDR1 SGHAT, CDR2 FQNNGV. For the CDR3, the DNA is TGTGCCAGCAACTTCGCGGGGGGGCAGGAGACCCAGTACTTC. Residues: CASNFAGGQETQYF.

As to this clone: The germline gene is not matched at one end of the junction; a read error may be the cause. This chain joins TRBV27 and TRBJ2-3; D possibly corresponds to TRBD1 (5 bases). CDR1 MNHEY and CDR2 SMNVEV come from the germline V gene (reference sequence). The CDR3 totals 8 residues. For the CDR3, the DNA is TGTGCCAGACTAAGACAGCCTTTT. As protein: CARLRQPF.

J is TRBJ2-7 and V is TRBV7-2, with 10 bases matching TRBD1. This CDR3 spans 14 amino acids. Trimming at V came to 5 bases and at J to 7 bases, leaving 8 bases not matched to a gene. Per the germline V gene, CDR1 is SGHTA and CDR2 is FQGNSA. The CDR3 DNA follows: TGTGCCAGCAGCCCAGGACAGGGGGAAGGGGAGCAGTACTTC. The encoded protein is CASSPGQGEGEQYF.

This rearrangement joins TRBV10-3 to TRBJ2-5, with D possibly matching TRBD1 (5 bases). V lost 5 bases to trimming and J lost 3 bases, with 13 bases between them. The CDR3 totals 14 residues. The V gene's germline CDR1 is ENHRY and CDR2 SYGVKD. The CDR3 DNA follows: TGTGCCATCAGTAACAGGCAGGGCAAAGAGACCCAGTACTTC. Translated: CAISNRQGKETQYF.

The J gene is TRBJ2-7, the V gene TRBV4-1; 7 bases map to TRBD2. Germline V CDR1 and CDR2: MGHRA, YSYEKL. This CDR3 comprises 15 residues. Trimming took 1 base from V and 6 from J; bases not matched to a gene: 9. CDR3 sequence: CASSQGGGSGAEQYF. The CDR3 DNA follows: TGCGCCAGCAGCCAAGGAGGCGGGAGCGGGGCCGAGCAGTACTTC.

This sequence joins TRBV7-3 and TRBJ2-3; D is unclear. In germline, CDR1 is SGHTA, CDR2 FQGTGA. CDR3 length equals 12 residues. Trimming shortened V by 4 bases and J by 1 base, and 3 bases separated the two germline ends. The CDR3 DNA sequence: TGTGCCAGCAGCTCCCGCACAGATACGCAGTATTTT. This codes for CASSSRTDTQYF. Complete variable domain (other parts from reference TRBV7-3 and TRBJ2-3): GAGVSQTPSNKVTEKGKYVELRCDPISGHTALYWYRQSLGQGPEFLIYFQGTGAADDSGLPNDRFFAVRPEGSVSTLKIQRTERGDSAVYLCASSSRTDTQYFGPGTRLTVL.

V gene TRBV7-2 combines with J gene TRBJ2-5; unclear D gene. Germline CDR1 reads SGHTA; CDR2 reads FQGNSA. The CDR3 is made up of 13 amino acids. Trimming removed 8 bases at V and 5 bases at J, with 15 bases between. CDR3 DNA: TGTGCCAGCCAGGACCGACCGCCTGAGACCCAGTACTTC. Translated, it gives CASQDRPPETQYF.